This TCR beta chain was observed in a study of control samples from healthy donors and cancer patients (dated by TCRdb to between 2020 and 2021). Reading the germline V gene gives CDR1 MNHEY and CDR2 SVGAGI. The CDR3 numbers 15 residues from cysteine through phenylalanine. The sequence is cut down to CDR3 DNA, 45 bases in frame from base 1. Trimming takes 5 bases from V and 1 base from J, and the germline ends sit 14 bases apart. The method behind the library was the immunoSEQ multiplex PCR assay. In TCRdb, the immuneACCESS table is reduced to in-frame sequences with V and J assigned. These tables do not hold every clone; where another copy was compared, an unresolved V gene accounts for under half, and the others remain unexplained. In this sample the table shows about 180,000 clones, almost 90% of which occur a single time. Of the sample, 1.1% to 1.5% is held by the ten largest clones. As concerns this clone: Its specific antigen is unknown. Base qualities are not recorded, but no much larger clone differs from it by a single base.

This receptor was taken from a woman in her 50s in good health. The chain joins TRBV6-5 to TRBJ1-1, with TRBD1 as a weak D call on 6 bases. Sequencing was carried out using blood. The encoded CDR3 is CASSNRVWENTEAFF. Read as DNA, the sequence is TGTGCCAGCAGTAACAGGGTCTGGGAGAACACTGAAGCTTTCTTT.